This T cell receptor (beta chain) came from a study of CD8 T cells in ankylosing spondylitis. General study points: Researchers reportedly found disease-linked clones significantly enriched in matched ankylosing spondylitis synovial fluid.

This clonotype has at least ten counts. The antigen is not known. TCRdb re-analysed the 5' RACE reads in MiXCR, keeping a single row per CDR3 protein. The sample carries under 300,000 distinct CDR3 sequences, approximately 12% recorded once. The V gene end was trimmed by 3 bases and the J gene end by 0 bases; junction bases not matched to a gene: 2. The CDR3 length is 14 residues. Germline V gene sequence: CDR1 SGHRS, CDR2 YFSETQ. The origin of this receptor is a male donor with ankylosing spondylitis or in good health (not recorded which). Sequenced material: blood, either unsorted or a sorted T cell fraction (not recorded which). The rearrangement uses TRBV5-1 and TRBJ1-1, with 7 positions matching TRBD1. The CDR3 bases are TGCGCCAGCAGCTGGGACAGAATGAACACTGAAGCTTTCTTT. Translated, it gives CASSWDRMNTEAFF.